The sequence of this TCR beta chain was determined in a study of blood T cell repertoires in COVID-19. Allocation to cohorts depended on clinical history reported by the participants. Either two negative PCRs, clearance, or symptom resolution qualified Cohort 3 donors as recovered. Germline CDR1 SGHTA, CDR2 FQGTGA. The CDR3 covers 16 residues. Trimming removed 0 bases at V and 4 bases at J, with 15 bases between. Authors' analysis steps: Reference gene primer amplification gave estimated nucleated cell counts. Clones were read by immunoSEQ multiplex PCR, and TCRdb kept only the in-frame ones, dropping some. Clonal size and the V and J genes are those of that table, whereas D and trimming came from the DNA. The sample includes under 150,000 clones, approximately 79% of them seen just once.

Sequenced input: PBMCs or T cells enriched from blood (not recorded which). The source is a woman in her 50s who had recovered from COVID-19. J is TRBJ1-2 and V is TRBV7-3, with D possibly being TRBD1 (5 bases). For the CDR3, the DNA is TGTGCCAGCAGCTTAACCCCTACGCCAGGGCCCTATGGCTACACCTTC. Residues: CASSLTPTPGPYGYTF.